The T cell receptor (beta chain) under discussion was sequenced for a study of T cells in Graves' hyperthyroidism and ophthalmopathy. Amplified TCR beta CDR3 regions derived from RNA transcripts. An initial round of RT-PCR targeting the TCR CDR3 relied on the HTBI primer set. TCRdb redid the calling of the multiplex PCR reads with MiXCR, one entry per CDR3 protein. The profile shows approximately 640,000 distinct CDR3 sequences, 17% of them singletons. This CDR3 spans 16 amino acids. Germline V CDR1 and CDR2: SNHLY, FYNNEI. Losses at the gene ends were 8 bases for V and 2 bases for J; bases not matched to a gene: 11. There are many counts of this clonotype.

The material sequenced was blood. This clonotype was obtained from a man aged 45-60 years with Graves' hyperthyroidism. The chain carries TRBV2 and TRBJ2-1; 8 bases are shared with TRBD2. The CDR3 region is CASRLAPRPTYNEQFF. The DNA for the CDR3 is TGTGCCAGCCGACTAGCGCCTAGACCCACCTACAATGAGCAGTTCTTC.